This TCR beta chain came from a study of response to subunit inactivated influenza vaccine. Study results and caveats: New T cells are recruited in small numbers by each seasonal influenza vaccination, according to the authors' suggestion.

V dropped 7 bases and J dropped 7 bases, with 17 bases sitting between them. The CDR3 length is 14 residues. This clonotype has only a few counts. Antigen specificity is unknown. TCRdb re-analysed the RT-PCR reads in MiXCR, keeping a single row per CDR3 protein. The sample contains roughly 570,000 distinct CDR3 sequences, 14% of which appear only once. The input for sequencing was PBMCs from blood, taken about 12 days after vaccination. V is TRBV12-3 or TRBV12-4 and J is TRBJ2-1; a weak D match, TRBD1 (5 bases). This clonotype was obtained from a man aged 45 to 65 who received an inactivated influenza vaccine. The DNA of the CDR3 is TGTGCCAGCACCTCAGGGATTATAGGGAATGAGCAGTTCTTC. Protein sequence: CASTSGIIGNEQFF.